Listed below are T cell receptor beta chains from one sample, sequenced in a study of OX40 agonist ivuxolimab in advanced cancers. Sequencing was performed with immunoSEQ multiplex PCR; in TCRdb, only in-frame clones are kept and a portion is missing. The data show some 70,000 clones, approximately 87% seen once. This specimen consisted of CD4+ or CD8+ T cells sorted from blood, obtained in a trial of the OX40 agonist ivuxolimab. These receptors came from an adult with an advanced solid tumor such as melanoma, head and neck, liver or kidney cancer. The CDR3 runs from the conserved cysteine through the conserved F or W. Clone size is stated in some rows and not others, as once, few, many or a class when expanded.

V: TRBV7-3; size: NA; length: 14; J: TRBJ2-3; CDR3: CASSLDSSTDTQYF
V: TRBV2; size: NA; length: 15; J: TRBJ1-2; CDR3: CASSESGRGGNGYTF
V: TRBV6-5; size: once; length: 16; J: TRBJ2-5; CDR3: CASSYSSGQTGETQYF
V: TRBV7-2; size: once; length: 14; J: TRBJ1-6; CDR3: CASSPRGFNSPLHF
V: TRBV10-3; size: NA; length: 12; J: TRBJ2-5; CDR3: CAISDREETQYF
V: TRBV6-5; size: NA; length: 15; J: TRBJ2-7; CDR3: CASSYSGTGGYEQYF
V: TRBV9; size: NA; length: 14; J: TRBJ1-2; CDR3: CASSVADRNYGYTF
V: TRBV11-2; size: once; length: 12; J: TRBJ1-5; CDR3: CASSQQGQPQHF
V: TRBV6-5; size: NA; length: 13; J: TRBJ1-5; CDR3: CATGGQGNQPQHF
V: TRBV6-5; size: NA; length: 14; J: TRBJ1-5; CDR3: CASSYPQINQPQHF
V: TRBV4-1; size: NA; length: 18; J: TRBJ2-3; CDR3: CASSQEERSGGFTDTQYF
V: TRBV5-8; size: NA; length: 17; J: TRBJ2-5; CDR3: CASSLRTSGVAGRTQYF
V: TRBV9; size: NA; length: 16; J: TRBJ2-2; CDR3: CASSPGGTIITGELFF
V: TRBV6-6; size: NA; length: 16; J: TRBJ2-7; CDR3: CASSYSSRQGAREQYF
V: TRBV7-2; size: NA; length: 12; J: TRBJ2-5; CDR3: CASSWGAGAQYF
V: TRBV18; size: NA; length: 14; J: TRBJ1-1; CDR3: CASSPWQAVTEAFF
V: TRBV5-1; size: NA; length: 11; J: TRBJ2-2; CDR3: CASSLPGELFF
V: TRBV6-1; size: NA; length: 17; J: TRBJ1-1; CDR3: CASSVSRRTGLNTEAFF
V: TRBV9; size: NA; length: 15; J: TRBJ1-2; CDR3: CASSGLLTGLYGYTF
V: TRBV18; size: NA; length: 15; J: TRBJ2-3; CDR3: CASSLPGRSTDTQYF
V: TRBV5-1; size: NA; length: 14; J: TRBJ1-5; CDR3: CASSLQGGNQPQHF
V: TRBV18; size: NA; length: 13; J: TRBJ2-2; CDR3: CASSPLRNGELFF
V: TRBV6-6; size: NA; length: 15; J: TRBJ1-2; CDR3: CASRTNRGVSGGYTF
V: TRBV4-3; size: NA; length: 14; J: TRBJ1-4; CDR3: CASSQDPLNEKLFF
V: TRBV4-3; size: NA; length: 14; J: TRBJ1-1; CDR3: CASSQDGGGTEAFF
V: TRBV11-2; size: NA; length: 15; J: TRBJ1-3; CDR3: CASSPAGWAGNTIYF
V: TRBV10-3; size: NA; length: 14; J: TRBJ2-4; CDR3: CAISDPTALNIQYF
V: TRBV10-3; size: NA; length: 13; J: TRBJ2-4; CDR3: CAISRTSSGIQYF
V: TRBV5-6; size: NA; length: 16; J: TRBJ1-4; CDR3: CASSLLAGATNEKLFF
V: TRBV2; size: NA; length: 12; J: TRBJ2-7; CDR3: CASRVDTYEQYF
V: TRBV7-2; size: NA; length: 15; J: TRBJ1-1; CDR3: CASSLGGAMNTEAFF
V: TRBV14; size: once; length: 17; J: TRBJ2-5; CDR3: CASSQDLSSVDQETQYF
V: TRBV7-2; size: once; length: 13; J: TRBJ1-2; CDR3: CASSRQGGAGYTF
V: TRBV5-1; size: NA; length: 15; J: TRBJ2-2; CDR3: CASSIPQGNTGELFF
V: TRBV7-2; size: NA; length: 15; J: TRBJ1-5; CDR3: CASSQGQGPNQPQHF
V: TRBV5-5; size: once; length: 12; J: TRBJ2-4; CDR3: CASSPVGNIQYF
V: TRBV7-9; size: NA; length: 13; J: TRBJ1-1; CDR3: CASSSTGRATAFF